This T cell receptor beta chain was observed in a study of blood T cell repertoires in COVID-19. Overall study: Sites across the United States, Italy and Spain contributed samples from acute and convalescent COVID-19.

This CDR3 has 15 amino acids. Germline V gene lookup returns CDR1 MNHEY and CDR2 SVGAGI. V gave up 5 bases and J gave up 9 bases; unmatched junction bases: 8. The authors' processing: From reference gene primer amplification, estimates of nucleated cell counts were derived. Produced via immunoSEQ multiplex PCR; TCRdb's table is partial and in-frame only. V, J and clone size derive from that table, while D and trimming were established from the DNA sequence. The sample has around 200,000 clones, around 84% seen once. Input material: peripheral blood. The V and J genes are TRBV6-5 and TRBJ2-1; 12 bases are shared with TRBD2. The sequence was obtained from a man older than 75 with acute or convalescent COVID-19. CDR3 nucleotide sequence: TGTGCCAGCAGTAATCTAGCGGGAGGGCCGGGTGAGCAGTTCTTC. This encodes CASSNLAGGPGEQFF.